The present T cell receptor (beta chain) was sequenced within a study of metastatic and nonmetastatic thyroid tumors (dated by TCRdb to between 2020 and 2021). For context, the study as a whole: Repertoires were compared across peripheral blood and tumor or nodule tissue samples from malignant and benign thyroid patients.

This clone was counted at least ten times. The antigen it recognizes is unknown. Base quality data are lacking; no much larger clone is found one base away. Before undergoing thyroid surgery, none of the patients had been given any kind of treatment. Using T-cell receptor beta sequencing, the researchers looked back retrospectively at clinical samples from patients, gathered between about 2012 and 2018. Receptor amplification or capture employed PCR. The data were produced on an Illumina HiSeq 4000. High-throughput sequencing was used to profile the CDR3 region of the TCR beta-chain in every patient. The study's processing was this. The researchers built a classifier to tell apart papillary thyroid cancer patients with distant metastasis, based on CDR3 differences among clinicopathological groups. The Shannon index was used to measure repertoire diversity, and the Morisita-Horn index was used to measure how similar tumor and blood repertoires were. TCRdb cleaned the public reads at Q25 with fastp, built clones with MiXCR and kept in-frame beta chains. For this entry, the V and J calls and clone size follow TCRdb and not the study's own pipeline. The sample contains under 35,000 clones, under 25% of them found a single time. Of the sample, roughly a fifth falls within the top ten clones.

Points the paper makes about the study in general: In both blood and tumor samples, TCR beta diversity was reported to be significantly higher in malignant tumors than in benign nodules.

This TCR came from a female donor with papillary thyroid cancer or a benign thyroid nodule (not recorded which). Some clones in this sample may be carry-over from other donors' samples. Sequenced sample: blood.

The nucleotide sequence reads TGTGCCAGCAGCAAGGAGTTTGATTCACCCCTCCACTTT. It encodes CASSKEFDSPLHF. The V and J genes are TRBV4-2 and TRBJ1-6, with no D gene named confidently. The V and J ends are trimmed by 5 bases and 8 bases, leaving 10 bases between them. From the germline V gene, CDR1 is LGHNA and CDR2 is YNFKEQ. There are 13 amino acids in the CDR3, from cysteine to phenylalanine inclusive. The entry retains the CDR3 DNA only, 39 bases that are in frame from base 1.